This T cell receptor beta chain comes out of a study of graft-versus-host responses after intestinal transplantation. J was trimmed by 8 bases and V by 2 bases; bases with no gene match: 5. The germline gives CDR1 WSHSY, CDR2 SAAADI. CDR3 size: 15 residues. Using immunoSEQ multiplex PCR, the repertoire was profiled, and TCRdb retains in-frame clones only, with some absent. The repertoire holds 75,000 to 100,000 clones, with 86% as singletons. The source is a human patient who received an intestinal transplant, so some T cells may come from the graft donor. Sequencing used PBMCs, obtained 255 days after intestinal transplant. The chain recombines TRBV10-2 with TRBJ2-1; 11 nucleotides match TRBD2. The chain's CDR3 is CASSEPGLAVDEQFF. DNA for the CDR3: TGCGCCAGCAGTGAGCCGGGACTAGCGGTGGATGAGCAGTTCTTC.